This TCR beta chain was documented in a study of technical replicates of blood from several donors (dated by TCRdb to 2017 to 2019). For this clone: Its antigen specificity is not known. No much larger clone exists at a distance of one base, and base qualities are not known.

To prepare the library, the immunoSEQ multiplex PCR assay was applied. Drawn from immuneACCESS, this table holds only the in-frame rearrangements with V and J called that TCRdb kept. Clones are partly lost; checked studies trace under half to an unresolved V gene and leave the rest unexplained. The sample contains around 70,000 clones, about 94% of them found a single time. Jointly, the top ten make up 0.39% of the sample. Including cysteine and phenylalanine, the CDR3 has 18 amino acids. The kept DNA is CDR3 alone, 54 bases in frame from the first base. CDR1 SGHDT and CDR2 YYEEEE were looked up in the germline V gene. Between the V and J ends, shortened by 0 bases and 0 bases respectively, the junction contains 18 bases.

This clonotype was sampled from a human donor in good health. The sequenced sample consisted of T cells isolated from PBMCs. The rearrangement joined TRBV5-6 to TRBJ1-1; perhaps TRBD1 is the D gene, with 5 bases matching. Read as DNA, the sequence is TGTGCCAGCAGCTTGGTATGGGGGGAGGGAGTCATGAACACTGAAGCTTTCTTT. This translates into CASSLVWGEGVMNTEAFF.